Below, 10 T cell receptor beta chains from the same sample are listed, as sequenced in a study of T cell changes during pregnancy in multiple sclerosis. Repertoires were generated with immunoSEQ multiplex PCR, while TCRdb's copy carries only in-frame clones and drops some. Here the sample spans approximately 70,000 clones, about 90% being singletons. The source was peripheral blood, collected in the second trimester of pregnancy. The receptors shown here come from a female donor in good health, enrolled as a control in a pregnancy study.

The chain has TRBV2 and TRBJ1-5, with unresolved D. The germline V gene has CDR1 SNHLY and CDR2 FYNNEI. V was shortened by 2 bases and J by 4 bases, with 9 bases between the two germline ends. The CDR3 loop spans 14 amino acids. The CDR3, as DNA: TGTGCCAGCAGTGAATGGGAGAAGAATCAGCCCCAGCATTTT. Translation gives CASSEWEKNQPQHF.

The chain has TRBV19 and TRBJ2-5, with 8 positions matching TRBD2. Germline CDR1 is LNHDA and CDR2 is SQIVND (reference sequence). The CDR3 sequence is 15 residues long. V lost 4 bases and J lost 5; bases outside the gene matches: 9. The DNA for the CDR3 is TGTGCCAGTAGTAGCGGGGGGTACCGCCGGGAGACCCAGTACTTC. Protein: CASSSGGYRRETQYF.

The V call is TRBV2, the J call TRBJ1-2; TRBD1 agrees at 7 bases. Germline-derived CDR1 and CDR2 are SNHLY and FYNNEI. The CDR3 totals 14 residues. Unmatched junction bases numbered 9, after V lost 7 bases and J lost 4 bases. The CDR3 bases are TGTGCCAGCACTACGGAGACAGGGAGCTATGGCTACACCTTC. Protein sequence: CASTTETGSYGYTF.

This chain joins TRBV25-1 and TRBJ2-1; TRBD2 agrees at 9 bases. The CDR3 runs 14 residues. V was clipped by 6 bases and J by 6 bases; unmatched bases: 6. Germline V lookup: CDR1 MGHDK, CDR2 SYGVNS. CDR3 sequence: CASRYGLASNEQFF. The CDR3 bases are TGTGCCAGCAGGTATGGACTAGCGAGCAATGAGCAGTTCTTC.

The gene calls are TRBV19 and TRBJ2-5; 11 nucleotides align to TRBD1. Trimming at V came to 0 bases and at J to 5 bases, leaving 8 bases not matched to a gene. Germline assignment: CDR1 LNHDA and CDR2 SQIVND (reference sequence). The CDR3 runs 17 residues. CDR3 nucleotide sequence: TGTGCCAGTAGTATAGATCATGGACAGGGGGCCCGTGAGACCCAGTACTTC. Translated: CASSIDHGQGARETQYF. Full variable domain (remainder filled in from reference TRBV19 and TRBJ2-5): DGGITQSPKYLFRKEGQNVTLSCEQNLNHDAMYWYRQDPGQGLRLIYYSQIVNDFQKGDIAEGYSVSREKKESFPLTVTSAQKNPTAFYLCASSIDHGQGARETQYFGPGTRLLVL.

The chain employs TRBV6-5 and TRBJ1-1, with 8 bases identical to TRBD1. CDR1 MNHEY and CDR2 SVGAGI come from the germline V gene. The CDR3 runs 12 residues. Losses at the gene ends were 6 bases for V and 6 bases for J; bases not matched to a gene: 3. DNA of the CDR3: TGTGCCAGCAGACAGGGGGGGGCTGAAGCTTTCTTT. This sequence encodes CASRQGGAEAFF.

The chain combines TRBV6-6 with TRBJ1-1; the D is unclear. CDR3 length equals 14 residues. CDR1 and CDR2 from the germline V gene are MNHNY and SVGAGI (reference sequence). Trimming pared 3 bases from V and 0 bases from J, leaving 8 bases between. CDR3 region: CASSYVSLNTEAFF. In DNA form, the CDR3 reads TGTGCCAGCAGTTATGTGTCTTTGAACACTGAAGCTTTCTTT.

This clone was picked up one time. The chain combines TRBV7-3 with TRBJ2-3; tentatively, D is TRBD2 (6 bases). Between the trimmed V and J ends, which lost 4 bases and 2 bases, there was a span of 10 bases. Germline CDR1 SGHTA, CDR2 FQGTGA. This CDR3 spans 14 amino acids. In DNA, the CDR3 is TGTGCCAGCAGCTCCGCGGGAAACACAGATACGCAGTATTTT. It codes for CASSSAGNTDTQYF. Full variable domain (remainder filled in from reference TRBV7-3 and TRBJ2-3): GAGVSQTPSNKVTEKGKYVELRCDPISGHTALYWYRQSLGQGPEFLIYFQGTGAADDSGLPNDRFFAVRPEGSVSTLKIQRTERGDSAVYLCASSSAGNTDTQYFGPGTRLTVL.

The V and J genes are TRBV28 and TRBJ1-5; D not certain. The CDR3 is made up of 13 amino acids. Germline V gives CDR1 MDHEN, CDR2 SYDVKM. V dropped 1 base and J dropped 4 bases, with 5 bases sitting between them. The CDR3 coding sequence is TGTGCCAGCAGTTTATTGAGGAATCAGCCCCAGCATTTT. Translation: CASSLLRNQPQHF.

The chain joins TRBV5-1 to TRBJ2-5; maybe TRBD2 (6 bases). V was shortened by 0 bases and J by 5 bases, with 11 bases between the two germline ends. The CDR3 length is 14 residues. Germline V gives CDR1 SGHRS, CDR2 YFSETQ. The CDR3 nucleotides read TGCGCCAGCAGCTTGGAGAGGGGAGGTGAGACCCAGTACTTC. Protein: CASSLERGGETQYF.